Listed below are T cell receptor beta chains from one sample, sequenced in a study of early T cells in non-severe SARS-CoV-2 infection. From the 5' RACE reads, TCRdb called clonotypes with MiXCR, one entry per CDR3 protein. The repertoire consists of about 50,000 distinct CDR3 sequences, with around a tenth occurring once and the leading ten covering under 15%. Sequencing was carried out using whole blood. The receptors stem from an adult who was a healthcare worker with PCR-confirmed SARS-CoV-2 infection or an uninfected control (not recorded which). Each CDR3 is given with its conserved first and last residue.

V,J,CDR3
TRBV29-1,TRBJ2-7,CSGIKGSSYEQYF
TRBV6-1,TRBJ2-7,CASGGIYEQYF
TRBV3-1,TRBJ2-6,CASRTTGANVLTF
TRBV14,TRBJ2-6,CASSLTWDTPGANVLTF
TRBV11-2,TRBJ1-1,CASSPRGTGLGAFF
TRBV20-1,TRBJ1-3,CSARVEGSENTIYF
TRBV7-2,TRBJ2-1,CASSLGGSSSNEQFF
TRBV3-1,TRBJ1-2,CASSRLGTYGYTF
TRBV28,TRBJ2-3,CASSLLSQDTYPDTQYF
TRBV7-8,TRBJ2-1,CASSPHPTGKRGNEQFF
TRBV6-1,TRBJ2-3,CASSEAVRLGTDTQYF
TRBV3-1,TRBJ2-7,CASSRLTGDEQYF
TRBV29-1,TRBJ2-1,CSVGQGYNEQFF
TRBV7-2,TRBJ2-1,CASSLRQNYNEQFF
TRBV20-1,TRBJ2-3,CSAILAGGTDTQYF
TRBV20-1,TRBJ2-1,CSASFLAGASNEQFF
TRBV21-1,TRBJ2-1,CASSKVKVSLREQFF
TRBV7-2,TRBJ1-1,CASSAAGAANDEAFF
TRBV28,TRBJ1-2,CASSPHEGYGYTF
TRBV28,TRBJ2-7,CASSWDFDGQYF
TRBV4-3,TRBJ2-7,CASSQLAGSSYEQYF
TRBV12-3/TRBV12-4,TRBJ2-7,CASSNTGTREQYF
TRBV15,TRBJ1-5,CATSRAEKQPQHF
TRBV7-9,TRBJ2-7,CVSSLDFAYEQYF
TRBV25-1,TRBJ2-4,CASSMGHRKNIQYF
TRBV7-9,TRBJ2-1,CAVGSGELRFYNEQFF
TRBV10-3,TRBJ2-1,CAISEGVPYNEQFF
TRBV29-1,TRBJ2-3,CSVDGAGGPSGTDTQYF
TRBV9,TRBJ2-2,CASSVDLAGDTGELFF
TRBV2,TRBJ2-1,CASSESRLPRYNEQFF
TRBV28,TRBJ2-2,CASSRDRWTGELFF
TRBV12-3/TRBV12-4,TRBJ2-1,CASSEYQQGPPFDEQFF
TRBV19,TRBJ2-7,CASSIDMGSSYEQYF
TRBV4-3,TRBJ1-1,CASSQEVRSNTEAFF
TRBV12-3/TRBV12-4,TRBJ1-1,CASRKQGRGTEAFF
TRBV28,TRBJ2-2,CASSKQGATGELFF
TRBV18,TRBJ2-1,CASSRGTGTSSYNEQFF
TRBV6-2/TRBV6-3,TRBJ2-2,CASRQTNTGELFF
TRBV24-1,TRBJ2-1,CATSDIAGRNEQFF
TRBV29-1,TRBJ2-7,CSAGGREQYF
TRBV14,TRBJ1-1,CASSQVGDTEAFF
TRBV4-2,TRBJ1-5,CASSQGVGNQPQHF
TRBV28,TRBJ1-2,CASKGVGYTF
TRBV5-4,TRBJ2-5,CASSLMTGAQETQYF
TRBV12-3/TRBV12-4,TRBJ2-3,CASSLGTGTDTQYF
TRBV9,TRBJ2-3,CASSEGQDTDTQYF
TRBV4-2,TRBJ2-3,CASSQEGGTSGADTQYF
TRBV7-2,TRBJ2-3,CASSLASHLTDTQYF
TRBV20-1,TRBJ2-1,CSAQAESSYNEQFF
TRBV5-1,TRBJ2-2,CASSLGGFQSTGELFF
TRBV7-6,TRBJ2-5,CASSLGRQETQYF
TRBV7-8,TRBJ2-2,CASSLEKPNTGELFF
TRBV6-5,TRBJ1-1,CASSYMGDTEAFF
TRBV20-1,TRBJ1-5,CSAADEQGFNQPQHF
TRBV6-5,TRBJ2-7,CASSYVAGAGYEQYF
TRBV5-4,TRBJ1-1,CASSGARQGASDTEAFF
TRBV5-1,TRBJ2-5,CASSPGVADMETQYF
TRBV11-2,TRBJ2-7,CASSPSTGQGLSEYF
TRBV19,TRBJ1-1,CASWGNTEAFF
TRBV29-1,TRBJ1-2,CSVEDHGQDRGGYTF